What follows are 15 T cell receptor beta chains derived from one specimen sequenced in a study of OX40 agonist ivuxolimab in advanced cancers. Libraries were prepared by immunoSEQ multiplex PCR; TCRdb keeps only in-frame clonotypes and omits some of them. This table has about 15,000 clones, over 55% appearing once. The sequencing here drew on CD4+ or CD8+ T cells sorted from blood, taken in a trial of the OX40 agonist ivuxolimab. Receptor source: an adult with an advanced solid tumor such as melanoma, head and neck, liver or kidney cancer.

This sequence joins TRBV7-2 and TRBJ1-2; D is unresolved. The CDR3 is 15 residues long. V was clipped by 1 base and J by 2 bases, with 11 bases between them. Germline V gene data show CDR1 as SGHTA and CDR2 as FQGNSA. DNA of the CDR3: TGTGCCAGCAGCTTAGGGGCAGACACCAACTATGGCTACACCTTC. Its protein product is CASSLGADTNYGYTF.

DNA for the CDR3: TGTGCCAGCAGTATCCAGGACAGGATGCCCTTCTATAATTCACCCCTCCACTTT. It encodes CASSIQDRMPFYNSPLHF. The chain carries TRBV6-4 and TRBJ1-6; 7 bases map to TRBD1. The CDR3 runs 18 residues. V lost 5 bases to trimming and J lost 3 bases; unmatched junction nucleotides: 13. Germline values: CDR1 MRHNA, CDR2 SNTAGT.

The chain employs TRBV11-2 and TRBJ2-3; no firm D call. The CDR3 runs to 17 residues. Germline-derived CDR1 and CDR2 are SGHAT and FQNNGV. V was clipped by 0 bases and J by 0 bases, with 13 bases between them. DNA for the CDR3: TGTGCCAGCAGCTTAGATAGGCCTTGGTCTAGCACAGATACGCAGTATTTT. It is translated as CASSLDRPWSSTDTQYF.

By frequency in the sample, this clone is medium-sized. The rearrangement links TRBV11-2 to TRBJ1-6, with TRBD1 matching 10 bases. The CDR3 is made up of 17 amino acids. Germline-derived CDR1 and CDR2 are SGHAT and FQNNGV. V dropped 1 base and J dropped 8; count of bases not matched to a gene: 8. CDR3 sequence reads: CASSLGQTGGADSPLHF. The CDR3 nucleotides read TGTGCCAGCAGCTTAGGACAGACAGGGGGCGCAGATTCACCCCTCCACTTT.

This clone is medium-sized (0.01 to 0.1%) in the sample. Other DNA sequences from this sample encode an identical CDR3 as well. The CDR3 DNA sequence: TGTGCCAGCAGCGAGGGTGTCATGAACACTGAAGCTTTCTTT. Protein product: CASSEGVMNTEAFF. This chain joins TRBV9 and TRBJ1-1, with no clear D. Trimming left V 3 bases short and J 0 bases short, with 9 bases between. The CDR3 loop spans 14 amino acids. Germline V gene sequence: CDR1 SGDLS, CDR2 YYNGEE.

DNA for the CDR3: TGTGCCAGTAGTATAGTTGTCGGGGGTGAGCAGTTCTTC. Protein: CASSIVVGGEQFF. The V call is TRBV19, the J call TRBJ2-1; a weak D match, TRBD2 (6 bases). Germline lookup yields CDR1 LNHDA and CDR2 SQIVND (reference sequence). Trimming shortened V by 1 base and J by 9 bases, and 10 bases separated the two germline ends. The CDR3 is 13 amino acids. The full variable domain, its missing parts supplied by reference TRBV19 and TRBJ2-1, is DGGITQSPKYLFRKEGQNVTLSCEQNLNHDAMYWYRQDPGQGLRLIYYSQIVNDFQKGDIAEGYSVSREKKESFPLTVTSAQKNPTAFYLCASSIVVGGEQFFGPGTRLTVL.

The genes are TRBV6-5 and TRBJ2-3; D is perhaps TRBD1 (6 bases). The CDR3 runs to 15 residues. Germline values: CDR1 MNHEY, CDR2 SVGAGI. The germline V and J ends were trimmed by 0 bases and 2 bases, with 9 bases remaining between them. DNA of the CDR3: TGTGCCAGCAGTTACTCTGGGGACAACACAGATACGCAGTATTTT. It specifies CASSYSGDNTDTQYF.

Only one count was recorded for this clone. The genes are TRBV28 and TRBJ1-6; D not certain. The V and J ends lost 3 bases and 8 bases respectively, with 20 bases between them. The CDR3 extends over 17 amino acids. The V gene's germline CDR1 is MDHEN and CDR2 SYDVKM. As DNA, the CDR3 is TGTGCCAGCAGTTTTCTCGGGCTTCAGAAAGACGATTCACCCCTCCACTTT. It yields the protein CASSFLGLQKDDSPLHF.

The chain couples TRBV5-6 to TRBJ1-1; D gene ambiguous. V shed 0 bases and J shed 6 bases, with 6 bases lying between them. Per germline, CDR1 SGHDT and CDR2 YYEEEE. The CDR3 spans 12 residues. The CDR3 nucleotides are TGTGCCAGCAGCTTGGACCTCTCTGAAGCTTTCTTT. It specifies CASSLDLSEAFF.

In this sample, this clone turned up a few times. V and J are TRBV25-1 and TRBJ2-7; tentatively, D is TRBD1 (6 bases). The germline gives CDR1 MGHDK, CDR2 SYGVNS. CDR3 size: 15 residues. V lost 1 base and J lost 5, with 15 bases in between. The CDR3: CASSEWKGGRDEQYF. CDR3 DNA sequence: TGTGCCAGCAGTGAATGGAAAGGGGGAAGGGACGAGCAGTACTTC.

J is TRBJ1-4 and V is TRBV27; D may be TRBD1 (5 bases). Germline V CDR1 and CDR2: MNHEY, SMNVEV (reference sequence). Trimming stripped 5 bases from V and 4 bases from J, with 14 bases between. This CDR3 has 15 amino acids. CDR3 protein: CASSLSGAINEKLFF. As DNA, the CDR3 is TGTGCCAGCAGTCTTAGTGGGGCCATTAATGAAAAACTGTTTTTT.

The CDR3 loop is CASSSDVTTYEQYF. DNA of the CDR3: TGTGCCAGCAGCTCGGACGTTACGACCTACGAGCAGTACTTC. The rearrangement joins TRBV7-9 to TRBJ2-7; D gene unclear. V lost 4 bases and J lost 2, with 12 bases in between. Germline values: CDR1 SEHNR, CDR2 FQNEAQ (reference sequence). This CDR3 is built from 14 residues.

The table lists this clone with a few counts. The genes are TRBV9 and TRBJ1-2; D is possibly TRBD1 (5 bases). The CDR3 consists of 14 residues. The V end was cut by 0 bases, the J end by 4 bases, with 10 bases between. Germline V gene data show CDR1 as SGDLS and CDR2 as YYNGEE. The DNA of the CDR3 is TGTGCCAGCAGCGTAGAGGGACGGCCCTATGGCTACACCTTC. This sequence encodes CASSVEGRPYGYTF.

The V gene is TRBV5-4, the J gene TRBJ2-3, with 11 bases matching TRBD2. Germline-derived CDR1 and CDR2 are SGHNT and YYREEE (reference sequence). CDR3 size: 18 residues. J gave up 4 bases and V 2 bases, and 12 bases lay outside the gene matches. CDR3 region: CASSLLAGGPYKADTQYF. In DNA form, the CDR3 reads TGTGCCAGCAGCTTATTAGCGGGGGGGCCGTATAAGGCAGATACGCAGTATTTT.

CDR3 region: CRATGWPPLHF. Written as DNA, the CDR3 is TGCAGGGCCACAGGGTGGCCACCCCTCCACTTT. The chain couples TRBV20-1 to TRBJ1-6; a weak D match, TRBD1 (6 bases). CDR3 length equals 11 residues. The germline V gene encodes CDR1 DFQATT and CDR2 SNEGSKA (reference sequence).